These 2 T cell receptor beta chains were sequenced from one sample in a study of Graves' ophthalmopathy and Graves' hyperthyroidism. RNA served as the template for amplifying TCR beta CDR3 regions. First-round RT-PCR relied on HTBI primers, and a second-round multiplex PCR came next. MiXCR, run by TCRdb on the multiplex PCR reads, gives a single entry per CDR3 protein. The table has some 240,000 distinct CDR3 sequences, about 47% seen once; the top ten hold around half. The sequencing sample was made of peripheral blood. These receptors came from an adult man with Graves' ophthalmopathy.

The V and J genes are TRBV7-8 and TRBJ2-7, with 11 bases matching TRBD1. The germline gives CDR1 SGHVS, CDR2 FQNEAQ. The CDR3 has 18 residues. Trimming took 2 bases from V and 2 from J; bases not matched to a gene: 11. The CDR3 sequence is CASSLPRTGGSRTYEQYF. In nucleotides, the CDR3 is TGTGCCAGCAGCTTACCTCGGACAGGGGGCTCAAGGACCTACGAGCAGTACTTC.

This clonotype was seen at least ten times. The chain joins TRBV7-8 to TRBJ1-6; D not certain. This CDR3 spans 12 amino acids. In germline, CDR1 is SGHVS, CDR2 FQNEAQ. V was shortened by 5 bases and J by 10 bases, with 9 bases between the two germline ends. The CDR3 region has the DNA TGTGCCAGCAGCCCAAGTGAGTCACCCCTCCACTTT. It codes for CASSPSESPLHF.